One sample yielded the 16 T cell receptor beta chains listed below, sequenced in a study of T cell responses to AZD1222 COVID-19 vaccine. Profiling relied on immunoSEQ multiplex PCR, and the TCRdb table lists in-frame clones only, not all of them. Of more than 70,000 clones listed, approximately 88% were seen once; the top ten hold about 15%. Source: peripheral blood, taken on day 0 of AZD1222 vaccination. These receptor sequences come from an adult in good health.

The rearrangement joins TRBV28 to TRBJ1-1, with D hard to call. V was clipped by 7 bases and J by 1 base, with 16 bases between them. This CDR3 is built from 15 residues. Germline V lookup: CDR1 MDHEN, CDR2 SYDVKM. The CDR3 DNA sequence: TGTGCCAGCACTGGGAGACGAGCGGCGAACACTGAAGCTTTCTTT. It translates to CASTGRRAANTEAFF.

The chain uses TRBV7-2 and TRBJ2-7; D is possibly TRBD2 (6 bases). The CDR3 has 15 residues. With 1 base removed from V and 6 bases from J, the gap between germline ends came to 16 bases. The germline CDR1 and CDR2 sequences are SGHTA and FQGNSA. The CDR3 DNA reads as TGTGCCAGCAGCTTAGACACGGGAGCCTCGCGCGAGCAGTACTTC. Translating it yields CASSLDTGASREQYF.

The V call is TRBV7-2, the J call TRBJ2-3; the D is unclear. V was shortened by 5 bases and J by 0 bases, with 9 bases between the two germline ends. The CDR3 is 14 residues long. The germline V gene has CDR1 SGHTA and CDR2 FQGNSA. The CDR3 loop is CASSPPPSTDTQYF. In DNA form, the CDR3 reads TGTGCCAGCAGCCCGCCCCCTAGCACAGATACGCAGTATTTT. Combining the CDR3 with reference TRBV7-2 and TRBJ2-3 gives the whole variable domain GAGVSQSPSNKVTEKGKDVELRCDPISGHTALYWYRQSLGQGLEFLIYFQGNSAPDKSGLPSDRFSAERTGGSVSTLTIQRTQQEDSAVYLCASSPPPSTDTQYFGPGTRLTVL.

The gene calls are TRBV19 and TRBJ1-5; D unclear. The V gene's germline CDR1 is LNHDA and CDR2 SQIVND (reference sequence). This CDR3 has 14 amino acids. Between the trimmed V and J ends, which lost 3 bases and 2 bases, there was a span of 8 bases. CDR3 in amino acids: CASSIKNGNQPQHF. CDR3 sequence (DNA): TGTGCCAGTAGTATTAAGAACGGCAATCAGCCCCAGCATTTT.

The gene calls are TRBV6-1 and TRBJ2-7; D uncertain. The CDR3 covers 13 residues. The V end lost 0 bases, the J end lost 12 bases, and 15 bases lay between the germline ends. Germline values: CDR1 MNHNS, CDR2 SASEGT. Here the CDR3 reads CASSEALRRHRYF. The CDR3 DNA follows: TGTGCCAGCAGTGAAGCGCTTCGGAGACATCGGTACTTC.

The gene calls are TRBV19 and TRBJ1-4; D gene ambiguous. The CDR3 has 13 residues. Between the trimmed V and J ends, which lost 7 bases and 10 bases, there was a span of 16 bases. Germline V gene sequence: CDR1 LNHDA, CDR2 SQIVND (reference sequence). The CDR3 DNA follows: TGTGCCAGTAAGAACGGTCCTACCGTAAAACTGTTTTTT. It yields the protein CASKNGPTVKLFF.

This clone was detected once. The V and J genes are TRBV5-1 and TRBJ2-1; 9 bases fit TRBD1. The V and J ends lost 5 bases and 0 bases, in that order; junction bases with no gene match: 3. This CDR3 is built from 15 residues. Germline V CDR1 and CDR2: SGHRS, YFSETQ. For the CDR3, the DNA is TGCGCCAGCAGTTCGGGACAGGGCTCCTACAATGAGCAGTTCTTC. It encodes CASSSGQGSYNEQFF.

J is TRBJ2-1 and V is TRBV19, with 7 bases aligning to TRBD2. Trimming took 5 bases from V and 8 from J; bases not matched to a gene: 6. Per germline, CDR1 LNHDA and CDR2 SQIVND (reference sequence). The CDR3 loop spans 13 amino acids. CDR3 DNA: TGTGCCAGTAGTTTTTCAGGGAGGGATGAGCAGTTCTTC. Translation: CASSFSGRDEQFF.

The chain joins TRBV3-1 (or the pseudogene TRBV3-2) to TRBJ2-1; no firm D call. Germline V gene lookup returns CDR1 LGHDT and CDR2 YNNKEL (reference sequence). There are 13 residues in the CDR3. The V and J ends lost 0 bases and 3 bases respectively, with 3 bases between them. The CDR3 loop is CASSQESYNEQFF. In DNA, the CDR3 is TGTGCCAGCAGCCAAGAGAGCTACAATGAGCAGTTCTTC.

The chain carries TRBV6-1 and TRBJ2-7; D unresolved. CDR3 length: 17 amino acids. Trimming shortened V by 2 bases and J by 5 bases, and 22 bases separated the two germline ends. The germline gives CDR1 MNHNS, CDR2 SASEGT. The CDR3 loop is CASSEIRAGRISNEQYF. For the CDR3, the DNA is TGTGCCAGCAGTGAAATTCGGGCAGGTAGGATCTCTAACGAGCAGTACTTC.

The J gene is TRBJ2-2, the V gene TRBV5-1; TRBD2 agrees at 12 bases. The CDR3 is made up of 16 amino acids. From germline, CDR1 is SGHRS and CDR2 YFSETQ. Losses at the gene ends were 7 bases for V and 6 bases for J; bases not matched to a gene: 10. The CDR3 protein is CASGGTSGFGAGELFF. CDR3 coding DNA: TGCGCCAGCGGAGGGACTAGCGGGTTTGGTGCCGGGGAGCTGTTTTTT.

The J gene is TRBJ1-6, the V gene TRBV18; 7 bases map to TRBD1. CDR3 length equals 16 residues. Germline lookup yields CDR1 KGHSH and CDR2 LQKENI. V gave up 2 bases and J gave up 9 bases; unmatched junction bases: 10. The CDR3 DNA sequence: TGTGCCAGCTCACCAGTCTCCGGGACAGATGCTTCACCCCTCCACTTT. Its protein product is CASSPVSGTDASPLHF.

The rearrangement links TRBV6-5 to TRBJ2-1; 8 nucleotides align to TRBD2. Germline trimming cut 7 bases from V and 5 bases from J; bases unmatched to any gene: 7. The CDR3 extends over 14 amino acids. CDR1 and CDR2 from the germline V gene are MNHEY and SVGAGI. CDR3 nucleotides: TGTGCCAGCAAGCGGGAGTGGCCGAACAATGAGCAGTTCTTC. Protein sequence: CASKREWPNNEQFF.

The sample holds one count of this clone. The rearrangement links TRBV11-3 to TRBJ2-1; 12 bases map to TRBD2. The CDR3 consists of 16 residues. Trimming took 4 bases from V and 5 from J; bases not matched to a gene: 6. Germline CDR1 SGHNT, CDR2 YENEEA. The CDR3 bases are TGTGCCAGCAGCTCCTCCTGGACTAGCGGGAACAATGAGCAGTTCTTC. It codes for CASSSSWTSGNNEQFF.

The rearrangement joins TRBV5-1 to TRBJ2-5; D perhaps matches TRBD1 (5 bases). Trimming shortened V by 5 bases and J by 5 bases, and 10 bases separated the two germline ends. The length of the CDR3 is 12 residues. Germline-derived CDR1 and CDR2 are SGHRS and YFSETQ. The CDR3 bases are TGCGCCAGCAGGCAGGGCACTGAGACCCAGTACTTC. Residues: CASRQGTETQYF.

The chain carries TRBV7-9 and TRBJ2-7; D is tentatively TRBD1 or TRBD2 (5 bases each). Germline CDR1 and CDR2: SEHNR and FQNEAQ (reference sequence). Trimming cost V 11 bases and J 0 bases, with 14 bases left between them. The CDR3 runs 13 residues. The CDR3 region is CAGARDGSYEQYF. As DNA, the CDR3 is TGTGCCGGAGCAAGGGACGGCTCCTACGAGCAGTACTTC.